These 10 T cell receptor beta chains came from one sample sequenced in a study of cytomegalovirus exposure and HLA in healthy donors. Amplification used 60 Vbeta primers and 13 Jbeta primers. This table comes from immunoSEQ multiplex PCR, and its TCRdb copy is limited to in-frame clones, with some not included. The sample has 200,000 or so clones; 82% are singletons. Sequencing was performed on PBMCs. These receptors all stem from a boy aged 2-15 years in good health and CMV-seronegative.

The rearrangement uses TRBV6-5 and TRBJ2-7, with D maybe TRBD1 (5 bases). In germline, CDR1 is MNHEY, CDR2 SVGAGI. The CDR3 is made up of 13 amino acids. The V and J ends lost 9 bases and 4 bases respectively, with 16 bases between them. The CDR3 sequence is CASKSTATYEQYF. The DNA of the CDR3 is TGTGCCAGTAAATCGACAGCAACTTACGAGCAGTACTTC.

With regard to this clone: One end of the junction is discordant with germline, which a read error may explain. The chain links TRBV13 to TRBJ2-7, with D perhaps matching TRBD2 (5 bases). The CDR3 extends over 11 amino acids. Per germline, CDR1 PRHDT and CDR2 FYEKMQ (reference sequence). CDR3 sequence reads: CASSLGDLATF. The DNA for the CDR3 is TGTGCCAGCAGCTTGGGAGACCTTGCTACTTTC.

In regard to this clone: Other DNA sequences of this sample code for an identical CDR3. This chain joins TRBV2 and TRBJ1-1; D is unresolved. V lost 6 bases and J 1 base, leaving 9 bases between the germline ends. Germline CDR1 is SNHLY and CDR2 is FYNNEI. CDR3 length: 13 amino acids. The CDR3 coding sequence is TGTGCCAGCAGCCTACGGGGGAACACTGAAGCTTTCTTT. It is translated as CASSLRGNTEAFF. The whole variable domain, remainder taken from reference TRBV2 and TRBJ1-1, is EPEVTQTPSHQVTQMGQEVILRCVPISNHLYFYWYRQILGQKVEFLVSFYNNEISEKSEIFDDQFSVERPDGSNFTLKIRSTKLEDSAMYFCASSLRGNTEAFFGQGTRLTVV.

The gene calls are TRBV19 and TRBJ2-7, with a possible D match to TRBD2 (7 bases). The CDR3 is 13 residues long. Germline loops: CDR1 LNHDA, CDR2 SQIVND (reference sequence). V gave up 5 bases and J gave up 3 bases, with 11 bases separating them. The CDR3: CASSWGGGYEQYF. The CDR3 bases are TGTGCCAGTAGTTGGGGGGGCGGCTACGAGCAGTACTTC. The full variable domain, rest sourced from reference TRBV19 and TRBJ2-7, is DGGITQSPKYLFRKEGQNVTLSCEQNLNHDAMYWYRQDPGQGLRLIYYSQIVNDFQKGDIAEGYSVSREKKESFPLTVTSAQKNPTAFYLCASSWGGGYEQYFGPGTRLTVT.

The CDR3 protein is CSAPGTEAFF. CDR3 nucleotide sequence: TGCAGTGCCCCGGGGACTGAAGCTTTCTTT. The chain carries TRBV20-1 and TRBJ1-1; D is ambiguous. Trimming pared 6 bases from V and 5 bases from J, leaving 7 bases between. This CDR3 is built from 10 residues. The V gene's germline CDR1 is DFQATT and CDR2 SNEGSKA (reference sequence).

V and J are TRBV4-3 and TRBJ2-3; tentatively, D is TRBD1 (5 bases). Trimming shortened V by 3 bases and J by 2 bases, and 18 bases separated the two germline ends. Looked up from germline, CDR1 is LGHNA and CDR2 is YSLEER. This CDR3 comprises 17 residues. The CDR3 nucleotides are TGCGCCAGCAGCCACGGAGATCACAGGAGAAACACAGATACGCAGTATTTT. Protein: CASSHGDHRRNTDTQYF.

The gene calls are TRBV4-3 and TRBJ1-2, with 10 bases aligning to TRBD1. The CDR3 loop spans 16 amino acids. CDR1 is LGHNA and CDR2 is YSLEER in the germline V gene. J was trimmed by 6 bases and V by 0 bases; bases with no gene match: 7. The CDR3 nucleotides read TGCGCCAGCAGCCAAGATTGGGGACAGGGGAGGGATGGCTACACCTTC. It yields the protein CASSQDWGQGRDGYTF.

The V and J genes are TRBV15 and TRBJ1-6, with TRBD1 as a possible D gene (6 bases). The CDR3 is 17 amino acids. In germline, CDR1 is LNHNV, CDR2 YYDKDF (reference sequence). Trimming removed 1 base from V and 4 bases from J, with 14 bases in between. The chain's CDR3 is CATSRGRTASYNSPLHF. DNA of the CDR3: TGTGCCACCAGCAGAGGGAGGACAGCTTCTTATAATTCACCCCTCCACTTT.

The CDR3 DNA is TGTGCCAGCAGCCCGGGAGGGGGGCTTAGCAATCAGCCCCAGCATTTT. Its protein product is CASSPGGGLSNQPQHF. This chain joins TRBV11-2 and TRBJ1-5, with D tentatively TRBD1 (6 bases). The CDR3 extends over 16 amino acids. CDR1 is SGHAT and CDR2 is FQNNGV in the germline V gene. V lost 5 bases and J 0 bases, leaving 14 bases between the germline ends.

This chain connects TRBV4-1 to TRBJ2-7; 9 bases match TRBD1. Germline-derived CDR1 and CDR2 are MGHRA and YSYEKL. With V trimmed by 1 base and J by 5 bases, 12 bases remained unmatched. The CDR3 is 17 residues long. The CDR3 coding sequence is TGCGCCAGCAGCCAAGGTGTGATCTGGACAGGGGAAGACGAGCAGTACTTC. It encodes CASSQGVIWTGEDEQYF.